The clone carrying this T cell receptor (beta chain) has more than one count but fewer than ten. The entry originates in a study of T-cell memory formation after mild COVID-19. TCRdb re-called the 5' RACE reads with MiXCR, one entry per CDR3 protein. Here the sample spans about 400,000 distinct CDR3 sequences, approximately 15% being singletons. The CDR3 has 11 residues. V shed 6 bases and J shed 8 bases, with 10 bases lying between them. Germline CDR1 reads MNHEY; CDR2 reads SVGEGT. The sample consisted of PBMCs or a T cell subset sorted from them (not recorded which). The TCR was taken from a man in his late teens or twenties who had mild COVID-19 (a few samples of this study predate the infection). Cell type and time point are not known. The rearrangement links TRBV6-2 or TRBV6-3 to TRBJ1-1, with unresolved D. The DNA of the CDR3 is TGTGCCAGCAGCTGGGGAGGAGAAGCTTTCTTT. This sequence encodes CASSWGGEAFF.